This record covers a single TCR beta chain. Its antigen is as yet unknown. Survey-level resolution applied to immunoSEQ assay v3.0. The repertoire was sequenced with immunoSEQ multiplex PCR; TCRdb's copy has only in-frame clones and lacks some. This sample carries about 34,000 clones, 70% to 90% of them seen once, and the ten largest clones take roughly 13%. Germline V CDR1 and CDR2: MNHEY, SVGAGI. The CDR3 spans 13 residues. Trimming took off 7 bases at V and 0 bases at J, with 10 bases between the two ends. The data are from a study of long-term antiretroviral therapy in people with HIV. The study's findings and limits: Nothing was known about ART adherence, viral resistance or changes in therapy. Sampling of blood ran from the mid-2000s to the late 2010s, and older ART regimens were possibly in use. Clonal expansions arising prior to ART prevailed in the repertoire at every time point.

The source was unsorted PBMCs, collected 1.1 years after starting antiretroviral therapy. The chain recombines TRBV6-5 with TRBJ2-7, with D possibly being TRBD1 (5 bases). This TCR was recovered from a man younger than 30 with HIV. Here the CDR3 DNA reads TGTGCCAGCACAGACAGCTCCTCCTACGAGCAGTACTTC. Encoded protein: CASTDSSSYEQYF.